The next 21 T cell receptor beta chains were all read from a single sample in a study of cytomegalovirus exposure and HLA in healthy donors. The study ran its PCR with 60 Vbeta and 13 Jbeta primers. Only in-frame clones appear in the TCRdb table, and some are missing; sequencing was by immunoSEQ multiplex PCR. The sample shows about 110,000 clones, roughly 80% of them seen only once. The sample taken for sequencing was PBMCs. The receptors come from a man in his 60s in good health and CMV-seronegative.

The rearrangement joins TRBV6-6 to TRBJ2-5; TRBD1 matches at 7 bases. This CDR3 is built from 15 residues. Germline-derived CDR1 and CDR2 are MNHNY and SVGAGI (reference sequence). The ends lost 0 bases at V and 5 bases at J; junction bases unmatched: 6. The CDR3 reads CASSYSKGAGETQYF. Written as DNA, the CDR3 is TGTGCCAGCAGTTACTCGAAGGGGGCCGGGGAGACCCAGTACTTC.

The chain links TRBV4-3 to TRBJ2-3; TRBD2 matches at 11 bases. Germline V gene data show CDR1 as LGHNA and CDR2 as YSLEER. The CDR3 has 18 residues. The V and J ends lost 1 base and 2 bases, in that order; junction bases with no gene match: 8. The CDR3 here is CASSQGAASGGYTDTQYF. CDR3 bases: TGCGCCAGCAGCCAAGGGGCCGCTAGCGGGGGGTACACAGATACGCAGTATTTT.

The chain employs TRBV5-4 and TRBJ2-7; 11 nucleotides match TRBD1. The germline CDR1 and CDR2 sequences are SGHNT and YYREEE (reference sequence). Losses at the gene ends were 4 bases for V and 3 bases for J; bases not matched to a gene: 6. This CDR3 has 15 amino acids. The CDR3, as DNA: TGTGCCAGCAGCAAGGGACAGGGGGTCTTCTACGAGCAGTACGTC. It is translated as CASSKGQGVFYEQYV.

This clone occurred once. The CDR3, as DNA: TGTGCCAGCAGACAGGGGGAGAGTGCAGATACGCAGTATTTT. Encoded protein: CASRQGESADTQYF. The chain combines TRBV4-2 with TRBJ2-3; 8 bases align to TRBD1. The junction had 6 bases not matched to a gene; V was cut back by 6 bases and J by 4 bases. CDR3 length equals 14 residues. The germline CDR1 and CDR2 sequences are LGHNA and YNFKEQ.

The J gene is TRBJ1-6, the V gene TRBV27; 7 nucleotides align to TRBD1. The germline CDR1 and CDR2 sequences are MNHEY and SMNVEV (reference sequence). J gave up 14 bases and V 5 bases, and 12 bases lay outside the gene matches. The CDR3 spans 14 residues. The CDR3 DNA sequence: TGTGCCAGCAGTCTCTCGGGACAGACCTTCACCCTCCACTTT. It codes for CASSLSGQTFTLHF.

J is TRBJ1-5 and V is TRBV6-1; D gene uncertain. CDR1 is MNHNS, CDR2 SASEGT, per germline. Trimming removed 8 bases at V and 6 bases at J, with 14 bases between. The CDR3 spans 13 residues. For the CDR3, the DNA is TGTGCCAGCCGGGAGGCAGTCCTTCAGCCCCAGCATTTT. Translating gives CASREAVLQPQHF.

The chain joins TRBV28 to TRBJ2-7; a possible D gene is TRBD1 (5 bases). Between the trimmed V and J ends, which lost 3 bases and 6 bases, there was a span of 18 bases. From germline, CDR1 is MDHEN and CDR2 SYDVKM. The CDR3 has 15 amino acids. CDR3 nucleotides: TGTGCCAGCAGTTTGACCGGTGGGCCAGGGTTCGAGCAGTACTTC. Protein: CASSLTGGPGFEQYF. Together with reference TRBV28 and TRBJ2-7, the CDR3 gives the full variable domain: DVKVTQSSRYLVKRTGEKVFLECVQDMDHENMFWYRQDPGLGLRLIYFSYDVKMKEKGDIPEGYSVSREKKERFSLILESASTNQTSMYLCASSLTGGPGFEQYFGPGTRLTVT.

The chain is built from TRBV11-3 and TRBJ2-3, with 8 bases lining up with TRBD2. V lost 2 bases to trimming and J lost 3 bases; unmatched junction nucleotides: 4. The CDR3 extends over 15 amino acids. Germline CDR1 is SGHNT and CDR2 is YENEEA. The chain's CDR3 is CASSLWGGGTDTQYF. In DNA form, the CDR3 reads TGTGCCAGCAGCTTATGGGGCGGGGGGACAGATACGCAGTATTTT. The variable domain in full, completed from reference TRBV11-3 and TRBJ2-3, reads EAGVVQSPRYKIIEKKQPVAFWCNPISGHNTLYWYLQNLGQGPELLIRYENEEAVDDSQLPKDRFSAERLKGVDSTLKIQPAELGDSAVYLCASSLWGGGTDTQYFGPGTRLTVL.

This clone has more than one count but fewer than ten. This rearrangement joins TRBV5-1 to TRBJ2-2; 9 bases are a match to TRBD1. There are 16 residues in the CDR3. CDR1 is SGHRS and CDR2 is YFSETQ in the germline V gene. V gave up 5 bases and J gave up 6 bases; unmatched junction bases: 11. CDR3 sequence (DNA): TGCGCCAGCAGACTTCGGACAGGGGACGTCGCCGGGGAGCTGTTTTTT. As protein: CASRLRTGDVAGELFF.

CDR3 in amino acids: CASSVGSGNTIYF. CDR3 nucleotides: TGTGCCAGCAGCGTCGGTTCTGGAAACACCATATATTTT. The V call is TRBV2, the J call TRBJ1-3; D gene unclear. The V gene lost 6 bases and the J gene lost 1 base, with 7 bases spanning the gap. The CDR3 totals 13 residues. Germline V gene sequence: CDR1 SNHLY, CDR2 FYNNEI.

The chain is built from TRBV29-1 and TRBJ2-3; 12 bases line up with TRBD2. CDR1 is SQVTM and CDR2 is ANQGSEA in the germline V gene. V trimming: 4 bases; J trimming: 1 base; junction bases outside the gene matches: 9. The CDR3 covers 17 residues. The CDR3 is CSVVHRLAGEGTDTQYF. Written as DNA, the CDR3 is TGCAGCGTTGTCCACCGACTAGCGGGGGAGGGCACAGATACGCAGTATTTT.

This chain joins TRBV5-1 and TRBJ2-1; D not certain. V was clipped by 3 bases and J by 1 base, with 11 bases between them. This CDR3 is 15 amino acids long. From germline, CDR1 is SGHRS and CDR2 YFSETQ. CDR3 region: CASSSDILSYNEQFF. DNA for the CDR3: TGCGCCAGCAGCTCCGACATTTTATCCTACAATGAGCAGTTCTTC.

This chain uses TRBV11-3 with TRBJ2-2; a weak D match, TRBD2 (5 bases). Germline V gene sequence: CDR1 SGHNT, CDR2 YENEEA. V gave up 1 base and J gave up 5 bases, with 17 bases separating them. The CDR3 is made up of 17 amino acids. CDR3 amino acids: CASSLVYSSGQTGELFF. For the CDR3, the DNA is TGTGCCAGCAGCTTAGTATATTCGAGCGGCCAAACCGGGGAGCTGTTTTTT.

V gene TRBV7-8 combines with J gene TRBJ2-3; D is possibly TRBD2 (6 bases). Trimming took off 3 bases at V and 9 bases at J, with 13 bases between the two ends. Germline V gene lookup returns CDR1 SGHVS and CDR2 FQNEAQ. The CDR3 spans 13 residues. The CDR3 DNA is TGTGCCAGCAGCTTCTTGCCTGGGGGGACGCAGTATTTT. Translation gives CASSFLPGGTQYF.

V gene TRBV6-1 combines with J gene TRBJ1-2; D uncertain. The germline V gene encodes CDR1 MNHNS and CDR2 SASEGT. With 4 bases removed from V and 2 bases from J, the gap between germline ends came to 5 bases. The CDR3 runs to 12 residues. The CDR3 coding sequence is TGTGCCAGCAGTGGGCCCAACTATGGCTACACCTTC. This encodes CASSGPNYGYTF.

V is TRBV4-2 and J is TRBJ2-7, with D perhaps matching TRBD1 (5 bases). The germline V and J ends were trimmed by 0 bases and 1 base, with 10 bases remaining between them. Germline lookup yields CDR1 LGHNA and CDR2 YNFKEQ. CDR3 length equals 15 residues. The CDR3 bases are TGTGCCAGCAGCCAAGATGTCCAGGGATCCTACGAGCAGTACGTC. Translating it yields CASSQDVQGSYEQYV.

J is TRBJ2-3 and V is TRBV5-6, with 7 bases fitting TRBD1. The CDR3 extends over 14 amino acids. Per the germline V gene, CDR1 is SGHDT and CDR2 is YYEEEE. With 0 bases clipped from V and 5 bases from J, the junction kept 3 bases outside the gene matches. This CDR3 is CASSLGQGQDTQYF. The DNA for the CDR3 is TGTGCCAGCAGCTTGGGACAGGGACAAGATACGCAGTATTTT.

The chain employs TRBV2 and TRBJ2-7; 9 bases map to TRBD1. The junction had 4 bases not matched to a gene; V was cut back by 5 bases and J by 2 bases. This CDR3 has 14 residues. Germline V CDR1 and CDR2: SNHLY, FYNNEI. CDR3: CASSSGTGTYEQYV. CDR3 in DNA: TGTGCCAGCAGTTCCGGGACAGGGACCTACGAGCAGTACGTC.

The chain employs TRBV9 and TRBJ1-5; D might be TRBD1 (5 bases). Germline values: CDR1 SGDLS, CDR2 YYNGEE. The V gene lost 5 bases and the J gene lost 3 bases, with 9 bases spanning the gap. The CDR3 runs to 13 residues. CDR3 DNA: TGTGCCAGCAGTGACAGTCCCAATCAGCCCCAGCATTTT. Translated: CASSDSPNQPQHF. Supplemented by reference TRBV9 and TRBJ1-5, the full variable domain reads DSGVTQTPKHLITATGQRVTLRCSPRSGDLSVYWYQQSLDQGLQFLIQYYNGEERAKGNILERFSAQQFPDLHSELNLSSLELGDSALYFCASSDSPNQPQHFGDGTRLSIL.

Here the CDR3 reads CASSDRGYQPQHF. In nucleotides, the CDR3 is TGTGCCAGCAGTGATAGAGGTTATCAGCCCCAGCATTTT. The chain joins TRBV25-1 to TRBJ1-5; D remains ambiguous. This CDR3 is built from 13 residues. The ends were cut back, 3 bases at V and 5 bases at J, with 8 bases in the middle. CDR1 is MGHDK, CDR2 SYGVNS, per germline.

CDR3 protein: CASSSRGTGYNEQFF. Written as DNA, the CDR3 is TGCGCCAGCAGCTCGCGGGGGACAGGGTACAATGAGCAGTTCTTC. This chain links TRBV5-1 with TRBJ2-1; 9 positions match TRBD1. Germline trimming cut 3 bases from V and 4 bases from J; bases unmatched to any gene: 5. The CDR3 runs 15 residues. Germline loops: CDR1 SGHRS, CDR2 YFSETQ.